These T cell receptor beta chains were read from a single sample in a study of blood T cell repertoires in COVID-19. Using immunoSEQ multiplex PCR, the repertoire was profiled, and TCRdb retains in-frame clones only, with some absent. The data show roughly 250,000 clones, nearly 95% seen once. What was sequenced was peripheral blood. The receptors stem from a man aged 30 to 45 with COVID-19, enrolled during active disease. CDR3s include the opening cysteine and the closing phenylalanine or tryptophan. Each record gives: clone size, D gene, J gene, V gene, CDR3 protein, CDR3 DNA. D genes are given only for firm matches. Some rows mark clone size as missing; the rest say once, few, many or name a class of expanded clone.

>NA|TRBD2|TRBJ2-1|TRBV19
CASSTGLAGVDEQFF
TGTGCCAGTAGTACTGGACTAGCGGGGGTAGATGAGCAGTTCTTC
>NA|NA|TRBJ1-3|TRBV28
CASSLSDPGNTIYF
TGTGCCAGCAGTTTATCAGATCCTGGAAACACCATATATTTT
>NA|TRBD2|TRBJ2-1|TRBV7-9
CASSLVAGGRNEQFF
TGTGCCAGCAGCTTAGTAGCGGGGGGGCGGAATGAGCAGTTCTTC
>NA|TRBD1|TRBJ1-5|TRBV30
CACQGTGTNQPQHF
TGTGCCTGCCAGGGGACAGGAACTAATCAGCCCCAGCATTTT
>NA|TRBD2|TRBJ2-1|TRBV10-3
CAISEREGPLNEQFF
TGTGCCATCAGTGAGAGGGAGGGTCCACTAAATGAGCAGTTCTTC
>NA|NA|TRBJ2-7|TRBV5-1
CASSLGERYEQYF
TGCGCCAGCAGCTTGGGCGAGCGCTACGAGCAGTACTTC
>NA|TRBD2|TRBJ2-3|TRBV4-2
CASSQDFPDSGGGKDTQYF
TGTGCCAGCAGCCAAGATTTCCCCGATAGCGGGGGGGGAAAAGATACGCAGTATTTT
>NA|NA|TRBJ1-1|TRBV9
CASSVGHSLNTEAFF
TGTGCCAGCAGCGTTGGTCACAGCTTGAACACTGAAGCTTTCTTT
>NA|TRBD1|TRBJ1-1|TRBV24-1
CATSDPGTAIEAFF
TGTGCCACCAGTGACCCCGGGACAGCCATTGAAGCTTTCTTT
>NA|NA|TRBJ1-2|TRBV12-3/TRBV12-4
CASSLATMGYTF
TGTGCCAGCAGTTTAGCTACTATGGGCTACACCTTC
>NA|TRBD1|TRBJ1-1|TRBV4-1
CASSRLQGTTEAFF
TGCGCCAGCAGCCGGCTACAGGGGACCACTGAAGCTTTCTTT
>NA|NA|TRBJ1-2|TRBV10-2
CASSESRLNYGYTF
TGCGCCAGCAGTGAGTCGCGGTTAAACTATGGCTACACCTTC
>NA|TRBD1|TRBJ2-7|TRBV6-6
CASSYSRQGTGEQYF
TGTGCCAGCAGTTACTCAAGACAGGGGACAGGGGAGCAGTACTTC
>once|TRBD1|TRBJ1-1|TRBV10-3
CAISPTGEPNTEAFF
TGTGCCATCAGTCCGACAGGGGAGCCGAACACTGAAGCTTTCTTT
>NA|NA|TRBJ2-2|TRBV11-2
CASSFGLGELFF
TGTGCCAGCAGCTTCGGTCTTGGGGAGCTGTTTTTT
>NA|NA|TRBJ1-6|TRBV6-1
CASSERISNSPLHF
TGTGCCAGCAGTGAGCGCATCTCTAATTCACCCCTCCACTTT
>NA|NA|TRBJ2-7|TRBV11-2
CASSLEASYEQYF
TGTGCCAGCAGCTTGGAGGCGTCCTACGAGCAGTACTTC
>NA|TRBD1|TRBJ1-1|TRBV5-1
CASSPGRGQYTEAFF
TGCGCCAGCAGCCCAGGCAGGGGGCAGTACACTGAAGCTTTCTTT
>NA|NA|TRBJ1-5|TRBV9
CASSSTDSNQPQHF
TGTGCCAGCAGTTCTACAGATAGCAATCAGCCCCAGCATTTT
>NA|TRBD1|TRBJ1-6|TRBV7-6
CASSTSENEDRGNSPLHF
TGTGCCAGCAGCACCTCTGAGAACGAGGACAGGGGTAATTCACCCCTCCACTTT
>few|TRBD1|TRBJ1-2|TRBV27
CASRPLTGTGDDYGYTF
TGTGCCAGCAGACCACTGACCGGGACAGGGGATGACTATGGCTACACCTTC
>NA|NA|TRBJ1-2|TRBV12-3/TRBV12-4
CASYEPQGHGYTF
TGTGCCAGTTACGAACCACAGGGTCACGGCTACACCTTC
>once|NA|TRBJ1-1|TRBV12-3/TRBV12-4
CASSLQPNTEAFF
TGTGCCAGCAGTCTACAGCCCAACACTGAAGCTTTCTTT
>once|NA|TRBJ1-1|TRBV6-5
CASRRSRNTEAFF
TGTGCCAGCAGAAGGAGTCGGAACACTGAAGCTTTCTTT
>NA|TRBD1|TRBJ2-7|TRBV6-5
CASSWTGSEQYF
TGTGCCAGCAGCTGGACAGGGTCGGAGCAGTACTTC
>NA|TRBD1|TRBJ1-2|TRBV3-1/TRBV3-2
CASSPRTGGRGYTF
TGTGCCAGCAGCCCACGGACAGGGGGCCGGGGCTACACCTTC
>NA|NA|TRBJ1-5|TRBV2
CASSEKGGWGNQPQHF
TGTGCCAGCAGTGAGAAAGGGGGTTGGGGCAATCAGCCCCAGCATTTT